This entry features one T cell receptor (beta chain) sequence. V lost 4 bases to trimming and J lost 7 bases, with 14 bases between them. This CDR3 comprises 15 residues. Per germline, CDR1 SGHDN and CDR2 FVKESK. This sample stems from a study of blood T cell repertoires in COVID-19. TCRdb keeps only in-frame clones here, not all; method: immunoSEQ multiplex PCR. Altogether more than 85,000 clones are present, roughly 89% being singletons, with the ten largest covering 3% to 4%. This chain links TRBV14 with TRBJ1-6; D not certain. This TCR was recovered from a woman between 65 and 79 years old with acute or convalescent COVID-19. Sequencing was carried out using peripheral blood. The CDR3 loop is CASSLAAGKNSPLHF. CDR3 nucleotides: TGTGCCAGCAGCCTGGCGGCGGGGAAGAATTCACCCCTCCACTTT.